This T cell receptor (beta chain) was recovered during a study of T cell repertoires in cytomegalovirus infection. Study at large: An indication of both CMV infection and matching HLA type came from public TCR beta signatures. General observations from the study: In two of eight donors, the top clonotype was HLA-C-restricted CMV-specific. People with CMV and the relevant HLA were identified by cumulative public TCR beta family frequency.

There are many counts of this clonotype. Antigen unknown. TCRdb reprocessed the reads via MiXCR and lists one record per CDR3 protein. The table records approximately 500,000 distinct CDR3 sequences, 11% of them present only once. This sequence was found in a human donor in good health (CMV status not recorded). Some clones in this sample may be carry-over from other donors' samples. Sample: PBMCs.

The CDR3 protein is CASSIAGRWDTEAFF. CDR3 DNA sequence: TGTGCCAGTAGTATAGCGGGCCGCTGGGACACTGAAGCTTTCTTT. V and J are TRBV19 and TRBJ1-1; D remains ambiguous. The germline CDR1 and CDR2 sequences are LNHDA and SQIVND (reference sequence). Trimming removed 1 base from V and 3 bases from J, with 12 bases in between. This CDR3 contains 15 residues.